Listed below are T cell receptor beta chains from one sample, sequenced in a study of OX40 agonist ivuxolimab in advanced cancers. TCRdb's copy holds only in-frame clones and misses some; the assay was immunoSEQ multiplex PCR. This sample has around 70,000 clones, with around nine tenths found just once. The sample was CD4+ or CD8+ T cells sorted from blood, taken in a trial of the OX40 agonist ivuxolimab. These receptors were collected from an adult with an advanced solid tumor such as melanoma, head and neck, liver or kidney cancer. The CDR3 runs from the conserved cysteine through the conserved F or W. Each record gives: J gene, V gene, clone size, D gene, CDR3 protein, CDR3 DNA. A D gene is named only where the DNA matches it firmly. Not every row has a clone size; where given, it reads once, few, many or a size class.

TRBJ2-5,TRBV9,-,TRBD1,CASSDLGTGLKETQYF,TGTGCCAGCAGCGACCTCGGGACAGGGCTTAAAGAGACCCAGTACTTC
TRBJ2-3,TRBV4-3,-,TRBD1,CASSASTGGGRSTDTQYF,TGCGCCAGCAGCGCGTCGACAGGGGGAGGTCGAAGCACAGATACGCAGTATTTT
TRBJ1-3,TRBV5-1,-,-,CASSPLSGNTIYF,TGCGCCAGCAGTCCCCTCTCTGGAAACACCATATATTTT
TRBJ1-2,TRBV10-3,-,-,CAISGGTNQGYTF,TGTGCCATCAGTGGCGGGACAAACCAGGGCTACACCTTC
TRBJ2-7,TRBV19,-,-,CASSIVSNEQYF,TGTGCCAGTAGTATAGTCTCGAACGAGCAGTACTTC
TRBJ1-2,TRBV19,-,-,CASSKTADYGYTF,TGTGCCAGTAGTAAGACAGCGGACTATGGCTACACCTTC
TRBJ2-3,TRBV6-5,-,-,CASIRSGGTDTQYF,TGTGCCAGCATCAGAAGCGGAGGCACAGATACGCAGTATTTT
TRBJ2-7,TRBV20-1,-,-,CSARNSYEQYF,TGCAGTGCTAGGAACAGCTACGAGCAGTACTTC
TRBJ2-7,TRBV28,-,-,CASSTNYEQYF,TGTGCCAGCAGCACAAATTACGAGCAGTACTTC
TRBJ2-5,TRBV28,once,TRBD2,CASSPAGEREAETQYF,TGTGCCAGCAGTCCAGCCGGGGAGCGGGAAGCAGAGACCCAGTACTTC
TRBJ2-7,TRBV28,-,-,CASSLARAGSYEQYF,TGTGCCAGCAGTTTAGCCAGGGCTGGCTCCTACGAGCAGTACTTC
TRBJ1-2,TRBV7-9,-,-,CASSYQGNSLYGYTF,TGTGCCAGCAGCTACCAGGGTAACTCCCTCTATGGCTACACCTTC
TRBJ1-4,TRBV7-9,-,TRBD1,CASSPGTVTVIEKLFF,TGTGCCAGCAGCCCGGGGACAGTTACTGTGATTGAAAAACTGTTTTTT
TRBJ2-4,TRBV5-4,once,-,CASSFPGAAKNIQYF,TGTGCCAGCAGCTTCCCAGGCGCAGCCAAAAACATTCAGTACTTC
TRBJ1-6,TRBV27,-,-,CASSGLFSNSPLHF,TGTGCCAGCAGCGGACTGTTCTCTAATTCACCCCTCCACTTT
TRBJ2-7,TRBV14,-,-,CASNTTRVGRNEQYF,TGTGCCAGCAATACGACAAGGGTGGGACGAAACGAGCAGTACTTC
TRBJ1-3,TRBV7-9,-,TRBD1,CASSLIGTGNRNTIYF,TGTGCCAGCAGCTTAATTGGGACAGGGAATCGAAACACCATATATTTT
TRBJ2-4,TRBV5-1,-,-,CASSRDIPLAKNIQYF,TGCGCCAGCAGCCGGGACATACCTTTAGCCAAAAACATTCAGTACTTC
TRBJ2-3,TRBV5-1,-,TRBD2,CASCSGSLGDTQYF,TGCGCCAGCTGTAGCGGGAGTCTCGGAGATACGCAGTATTTT
TRBJ2-7,TRBV5-1,-,TRBD1,CASSYKTGTEPYEQYF,TGCGCCAGCAGCTATAAGACCGGGACAGAACCCTACGAGCAGTACTTC
TRBJ2-7,TRBV6-5,-,-,CASSYSEGYEQYF,TGTGCCAGCAGTTACTCTGAGGGCTACGAGCAGTACTTC
TRBJ2-1,TRBV6-1,once,TRBD1,CASSVRQGKPFNEQFF,TGTGCCAGCAGTGTACGACAGGGAAAGCCCTTCAATGAGCAGTTCTTC
TRBJ1-1,TRBV6-5,-,TRBD1,CASSGRQGSTEAFF,TGTGCCAGCAGTGGAAGACAGGGAAGCACTGAAGCTTTCTTT
TRBJ2-1,TRBV25-1,few,-,CASSEWALTRQFF,TGTGCCAGCAGTGAATGGGCCCTGACCAGGCAGTTCTTC
TRBJ2-7,TRBV6-1,-,-,CASSFLSGEQYF,TGTGCCAGCAGTTTCCTCAGTGGCGAGCAGTACTTC
TRBJ1-5,TRBV7-9,-,-,CASSGAASNQPQHF,TGTGCCAGCAGCGGGGCGGCTAGCAATCAGCCCCAGCATTTT
TRBJ2-3,TRBV7-3,-,TRBD2,CASSMSPSGSTDTQYF,TGTGCCAGCAGCATGTCCCCTAGCGGGAGTACAGATACGCAGTATTTT
TRBJ2-1,TRBV28,-,TRBD1,CASSLRDSQFF,TGTGCCAGCAGTTTAAGGGACAGTCAGTTCTTC
TRBJ2-1,TRBV27,-,-,CASSFDSGSDEQFF,TGTGCCAGCAGTTTTGATTCAGGCTCCGATGAGCAGTTCTTC
TRBJ2-7,TRBV6-6,-,-,CASRRAAYEQYF,TGTGCCAGCAGGAGGGCCGCGTACGAGCAGTACTTC
TRBJ1-1,TRBV28,-,-,CASSPGSEAFF,TGTGCCAGCAGCCCCGGATCAGAAGCTTTCTTT